The rows below give T cell receptor beta chains drawn from one sample of a study of blood T cell repertoires in COVID-19. The method was immunoSEQ multiplex PCR; TCRdb's version includes in-frame clones alone and lacks a portion of them. The sample consists of 240,000 or so clones, roughly four fifths of them appearing once. The source material was peripheral blood. The source of these receptors is an elderly woman with COVID-19, enrolled during active disease. Both conserved end residues are part of each CDR3. Fields, in order: CDR3 length, V gene, clone size, J gene, D gene, CDR3 protein, CDR3 DNA. The D gene is left open where the match is weak. Only part of the rows carry a size: once, few, many, or a class if the clone is expanded.

len: 14; v_gene: TRBV5-4; abundance: .; j_gene: TRBJ2-7; d_gene: TRBD2; CDR3aa: CASSLAGTSGEQYF; CDR3nt: TGTGCCAGCAGCTTGGCCGGGACTAGCGGCGAGCAGTACTTC
len: 15; v_gene: TRBV15; abundance: .; j_gene: TRBJ2-3; d_gene: TRBD2; CDR3aa: CATSRVPGLTDTQYF; CDR3nt: TGTGCCACCAGCAGAGTACCGGGACTAACAGATACGCAGTATTTT
len: 15; v_gene: TRBV6-6; abundance: .; j_gene: TRBJ1-2; d_gene: .; CDR3aa: CASSYTSDKNYGYTF; CDR3nt: TGTGCCAGCAGTTACACCTCGGACAAGAACTATGGCTACACCTTC
len: 14; v_gene: TRBV3-1/TRBV3-2; abundance: .; j_gene: TRBJ2-7; d_gene: .; CDR3aa: CASSGNPSGYEQYF; CDR3nt: TGTGCCAGCAGCGGGAACCCATCGGGGTACGAGCAGTACTTC
len: 13; v_gene: TRBV12-3/TRBV12-4; abundance: .; j_gene: TRBJ2-1; d_gene: TRBD1; CDR3aa: CASSSTGGGMQFF; CDR3nt: TGTGCCAGCAGTTCCACAGGGGGCGGTATGCAGTTCTTC
len: 12; v_gene: TRBV6-1; abundance: .; j_gene: TRBJ2-1; d_gene: .; CDR3aa: CASRINSGEQFF; CDR3nt: TGTGCCAGCAGGATTAATAGCGGTGAGCAGTTCTTC
len: 12; v_gene: TRBV7-3; abundance: .; j_gene: TRBJ2-1; d_gene: TRBD1; CDR3aa: CASSGQGRRQFF; CDR3nt: TGTGCCAGCAGCGGACAGGGAAGGAGGCAGTTCTTC
len: 13; v_gene: TRBV21-1; abundance: .; j_gene: TRBJ2-1; d_gene: .; CDR3aa: CASSKGGHNEQFF; CDR3nt: TGTGCCAGCAGCAAAGGAGGTCACAATGAGCAGTTCTTC
len: 16; v_gene: TRBV18; abundance: .; j_gene: TRBJ2-1; d_gene: TRBD1; CDR3aa: CASSSPGQGLDNEQFF; CDR3nt: TGTGCCAGCTCGTCGCCGGGACAGGGTTTAGACAATGAGCAGTTCTTC
len: 14; v_gene: TRBV5-1; abundance: .; j_gene: TRBJ2-3; d_gene: TRBD1; CDR3aa: CASSLGDRDGTQYF; CDR3nt: TGCGCCAGCAGCTTGGGGGACAGGGATGGTACGCAGTATTTT
len: 15; v_gene: TRBV7-9; abundance: .; j_gene: TRBJ2-2; d_gene: .; CDR3aa: CASSLAGVNTGELFF; CDR3nt: TGTGCCAGCAGCTTGGCAGGGGTGAACACCGGGGAGCTGTTTTTT
len: 17; v_gene: TRBV7-9; abundance: .; j_gene: TRBJ2-2; d_gene: TRBD1; CDR3aa: CASSLRQGAGDTGELFF; CDR3nt: TGTGCCAGCAGCTTAAGACAGGGGGCGGGGGACACCGGGGAGCTGTTTTTT
len: 15; v_gene: TRBV7-9; abundance: .; j_gene: TRBJ1-4; d_gene: .; CDR3aa: CASSSGIGTNEKLFF; CDR3nt: TGTGCCAGCAGTTCCGGGATCGGAACTAATGAAAAACTGTTTTTT
len: 12; v_gene: TRBV30; abundance: .; j_gene: TRBJ1-6; d_gene: .; CDR3aa: CAWTRVNSPLHF; CDR3nt: TGTGCCTGGACCAGGGTTAATTCACCCCTCCACTTT
len: 15; v_gene: TRBV6-6; abundance: once; j_gene: TRBJ1-6; d_gene: TRBD1; CDR3aa: CASSLETGNNSPLHF; CDR3nt: TGTGCCAGCAGCCTCGAGACAGGGAATAATTCACCCCTCCACTTT
len: 14; v_gene: TRBV5-1; abundance: .; j_gene: TRBJ2-5; d_gene: .; CDR3aa: CASSLGGSRETQYF; CDR3nt: TGCGCCAGCAGCTTGGGAGGATCAAGGGAGACCCAGTACTTC
len: 16; v_gene: TRBV19; abundance: .; j_gene: TRBJ2-7; d_gene: TRBD1; CDR3aa: CASSIDNRDRGYEQYF; CDR3nt: TGTGCCAGTAGTATAGACAACCGGGACAGGGGCTACGAGCAGTACTTC
len: 15; v_gene: TRBV7-2; abundance: .; j_gene: TRBJ2-2; d_gene: .; CDR3aa: CASSLVAINTGELFF; CDR3nt: TGTGCCAGCAGCTTGGTAGCGATAAACACCGGGGAGCTGTTTTTT
len: 15; v_gene: TRBV28; abundance: .; j_gene: TRBJ2-5; d_gene: TRBD2; CDR3aa: CAIGGDSGKEETQYF; CDR3nt: TGTGCCATCGGAGGAGATAGCGGGAAAGAAGAGACCCAGTACTTC
len: 12; v_gene: TRBV6-5; abundance: .; j_gene: TRBJ1-1; d_gene: TRBD1; CDR3aa: CASSFGTGKAFF; CDR3nt: TGTGCCAGCAGTTTCGGGACAGGGAAGGCTTTCTTT
len: 16; v_gene: TRBV5-1; abundance: few; j_gene: TRBJ2-5; d_gene: TRBD2; CDR3aa: CASSPTSGGSQETQYF; CDR3nt: TGCGCCAGCAGCCCCACTAGCGGGGGGTCACAAGAGACCCAGTACTTC
len: 14; v_gene: TRBV27; abundance: .; j_gene: TRBJ2-1; d_gene: .; CDR3aa: CASKWGQGNNEQFF; CDR3nt: TGTGCCAGCAAGTGGGGCCAAGGGAACAATGAGCAGTTCTTC
len: 15; v_gene: TRBV27; abundance: .; j_gene: TRBJ2-7; d_gene: TRBD2; CDR3aa: CASSSRGREGYEQYF; CDR3nt: TGTGCCAGCAGTTCCCGGGGACGGGAGGGCTACGAGCAGTACTTC
len: 15; v_gene: TRBV11-1; abundance: .; j_gene: TRBJ1-3; d_gene: TRBD1; CDR3aa: CASSLLGQARDTIYF; CDR3nt: TGTGCCAGCAGCTTACTCGGACAGGCGCGGGACACCATATATTTT
len: 13; v_gene: TRBV24-1; abundance: .; j_gene: TRBJ2-6; d_gene: .; CDR3aa: CATSMRGANVLTF; CDR3nt: TGTGCCACCAGTATGAGGGGGGCCAACGTCCTGACTTTC
len: 11; v_gene: TRBV5-1; abundance: .; j_gene: TRBJ1-1; d_gene: .; CDR3aa: CASAALTEAFF; CDR3nt: TGCGCCAGCGCGGCCCTCACTGAAGCTTTCTTT
len: 14; v_gene: TRBV7-8; abundance: few; j_gene: TRBJ1-4; d_gene: .; CDR3aa: CASQGSRRGEKLFF; CDR3nt: TGTGCCAGCCAGGGGAGCAGAAGGGGTGAAAAACTGTTTTTT
len: 13; v_gene: TRBV6-5; abundance: .; j_gene: TRBJ1-5; d_gene: TRBD1; CDR3aa: CASTRGRGQPQHF; CDR3nt: TGTGCCAGCACTAGGGGGCGCGGGCAGCCCCAGCATTTT
len: 13; v_gene: TRBV7-2; abundance: .; j_gene: TRBJ2-7; d_gene: .; CDR3aa: CASKTGTSYEQYF; CDR3nt: TGTGCCAGCAAGACCGGGACTTCATACGAGCAGTACTTC
len: 17; v_gene: TRBV5-1; abundance: .; j_gene: TRBJ2-2; d_gene: TRBD1; CDR3aa: CASSSPFRDRVTGELFF; CDR3nt: TGCGCCAGCAGCTCTCCCTTCCGGGACAGGGTCACCGGGGAGCTGTTTTTT
len: 15; v_gene: TRBV11-2; abundance: many; j_gene: TRBJ2-2; d_gene: TRBD2; CDR3aa: CASSRSSGATGELFF; CDR3nt: TGTGCCAGCAGCAGATCTAGCGGGGCCACCGGGGAGCTGTTTTTT
len: 12; v_gene: TRBV5-1; abundance: .; j_gene: TRBJ2-1; d_gene: .; CDR3aa: CASSLSLNEQFF; CDR3nt: TGCGCCAGCAGCTTGTCCCTCAATGAGCAGTTCTTC
len: 13; v_gene: TRBV2; abundance: few; j_gene: TRBJ2-1; d_gene: .; CDR3aa: CASNNQGANEQFF; CDR3nt: TGTGCCAGCAACAATCAAGGGGCCAATGAGCAGTTCTTC
len: 13; v_gene: TRBV28; abundance: .; j_gene: TRBJ1-2; d_gene: .; CDR3aa: CASSFGRDYGYTF; CDR3nt: TGTGCCAGCAGTTTCGGCAGGGACTATGGCTACACCTTC
len: 14; v_gene: TRBV28; abundance: .; j_gene: TRBJ1-1; d_gene: .; CDR3aa: CASSFGQRVFQAFF; CDR3nt: TGTGCCAGCAGTTTTGGACAGAGGGTTTTTCAAGCTTTCTTT
len: 16; v_gene: TRBV7-8; abundance: once; j_gene: TRBJ1-5; d_gene: .; CDR3aa: CASSLEGGLVDQPQHF; CDR3nt: TGTGCCAGCAGCTTAGAGGGAGGTCTAGTCGATCAGCCCCAGCATTTT
len: 15; v_gene: TRBV6-5; abundance: few; j_gene: TRBJ1-5; d_gene: .; CDR3aa: CASSSKGYSNQPQHF; CDR3nt: TGTGCCAGCAGTTCAAAGGGGTATAGCAATCAGCCCCAGCATTTT
len: 14; v_gene: TRBV5-1; abundance: .; j_gene: TRBJ2-5; d_gene: .; CDR3aa: CASSLEPSEGTQYF; CDR3nt: TGCGCCAGCAGCTTGGAACCTAGCGAGGGGACCCAGTACTTC
len: 15; v_gene: TRBV6-6; abundance: .; j_gene: TRBJ1-5; d_gene: .; CDR3aa: CASSYGGREVQPQHF; CDR3nt: TGTGCCAGCAGTTACGGGGGGAGGGAAGTTCAGCCCCAGCATTTT
len: 15; v_gene: TRBV18; abundance: .; j_gene: TRBJ2-7; d_gene: TRBD1; CDR3aa: CASSPPGTGAYEQYF; CDR3nt: TGTGCCAGCTCACCACCTGGGACAGGGGCCTACGAGCAGTACTTC
len: 13; v_gene: TRBV11-2; abundance: .; j_gene: TRBJ1-2; d_gene: .; CDR3aa: CASSPDRNYGYTF; CDR3nt: TGTGCCAGCAGCCCGGACAGAAACTATGGCTACACCTTC
len: 22; v_gene: TRBV9; abundance: .; j_gene: TRBJ2-1; d_gene: TRBD2; CDR3aa: CASSLTGQGTWTSGNRHNEQFF; CDR3nt: TGTGCCAGCAGCCTCACGGGACAGGGAACGTGGACTAGCGGGAATCGCCACAATGAGCAGTTCTTC
len: 13; v_gene: TRBV6-1; abundance: .; j_gene: TRBJ1-2; d_gene: .; CDR3aa: CASSEMGVYGYTF; CDR3nt: TGTGCCAGCAGTGAAATGGGAGTGTATGGCTACACCTTC
len: 17; v_gene: TRBV28; abundance: .; j_gene: TRBJ1-2; d_gene: TRBD1; CDR3aa: CASSFPTGGAGIYGYTF; CDR3nt: TGTGCCAGCAGTTTCCCGACAGGGGGGGCGGGTATATATGGCTACACCTTC
len: 14; v_gene: TRBV30; abundance: .; j_gene: TRBJ1-3; d_gene: .; CDR3aa: CAWSVGVSGNTIYF; CDR3nt: TGTGCCTGGAGTGTGGGCGTCTCTGGAAACACCATATATTTT
len: 12; v_gene: TRBV18; abundance: .; j_gene: TRBJ2-7; d_gene: .; CDR3aa: CASSPTEYEQYF; CDR3nt: TGTGCCAGCTCACCGACAGAGTACGAGCAGTACTTC
len: 12; v_gene: TRBV3-1/TRBV3-2; abundance: .; j_gene: TRBJ2-3; d_gene: TRBD2; CDR3aa: CASSLQRGGRYF; CDR3nt: TGTGCCAGCAGCCTTCAGCGGGGGGGCAGGTATTTT
len: 14; v_gene: TRBV6-5; abundance: .; j_gene: TRBJ1-2; d_gene: TRBD1; CDR3aa: CASRKGQGVEGYTF; CDR3nt: TGTGCCAGCAGAAAGGGACAGGGTGTCGAAGGCTACACCTTC
len: 13; v_gene: TRBV27; abundance: .; j_gene: TRBJ1-3; d_gene: .; CDR3aa: CASSRDSGNTIYF; CDR3nt: TGTGCCAGCAGTAGAGACTCTGGAAACACCATATATTTT